The source of this T cell receptor beta chain is a study of chemoradiotherapy in HPV16-positive cancers. Per germline, CDR1 SGHRS and CDR2 YFSETQ. The CDR3 has 14 residues. V shed 2 bases and J shed 4 bases, with 10 bases lying between them. TCRdb keeps only in-frame clones here, not all; method: immunoSEQ multiplex PCR. The sample includes about 23,000 clones, over 85% of them seen just once. This sample comprised blood, obtained from a patient who underwent chemoradiotherapy. V is TRBV5-1 and J is TRBJ1-3, with TRBD1 as a possible D gene (6 bases). This sequence originates from a human donor with HPV-associated anogenital cancer. The CDR3 nucleotides are TGCGCCAGCAGCTTACAGGGTTCGGGAAACACCATATATTTT. As protein: CASSLQGSGNTIYF.